A selection of T cell receptor beta chains follows, all from one sample in a study of T cells in Graves' hyperthyroidism and ophthalmopathy. Via MiXCR, TCRdb re-called the multiplex PCR reads, giving one row per CDR3 protein. The data hold roughly 510,000 distinct CDR3 sequences, with around 20% observed a single time. Sequencing was performed on blood. The receptors were gathered from a young man with Graves' hyperthyroidism. Each CDR3 is given with its conserved first and last residue. A D gene is named only where the DNA matches it firmly. Rows may omit the clone size; those that give it use once, few, many or a size class.

cdr3_length: 12
clone_size: -
j_call: TRBJ2-5
v_call: TRBV2
d_call: -
cdr3_aa: CASLGEQETQYF
cdr3_nt: TGTGCCAGCCTGGGGGAACAAGAGACCCAGTACTTC

cdr3_length: 12
clone_size: -
j_call: TRBJ2-7
v_call: TRBV20-1
d_call: -
cdr3_aa: CSARVETYEQYF
cdr3_nt: TGCAGTGCTAGGGTCGAGACCTACGAGCAGTACTTC

cdr3_length: 14
clone_size: few
j_call: TRBJ1-2
v_call: TRBV12-3/TRBV12-4
d_call: TRBD1
cdr3_aa: CASSYADRGHGYTF
cdr3_nt: TGTGCCAGCAGTTACGCGGACAGGGGGCATGGCTACACCTTC

cdr3_length: 14
clone_size: -
j_call: TRBJ2-7
v_call: TRBV4-1
d_call: TRBD1
cdr3_aa: CASSLRDRDNEQYF
cdr3_nt: TGCGCCAGCAGCCTCCGGGACAGGGATAACGAGCAGTACTTC

cdr3_length: 16
clone_size: many
j_call: TRBJ1-5
v_call: TRBV4-1
d_call: -
cdr3_aa: CASSQAMTGGNQPQHF
cdr3_nt: TGCGCCAGCAGCCAAGCAATGACAGGAGGCAATCAGCCCCAGCATTTT

cdr3_length: 13
clone_size: many
j_call: TRBJ1-3
v_call: TRBV5-1
d_call: -
cdr3_aa: CASSFEFGNTIYF
cdr3_nt: TGCGCCAGCAGCTTCGAATTTGGAAACACCATATATTTT

cdr3_length: 18
clone_size: many
j_call: TRBJ1-1
v_call: TRBV14
d_call: TRBD1
cdr3_aa: CASSQVLRRDREIAEAFF
cdr3_nt: TGTGCCAGCAGCCAAGTTTTAAGACGGGACAGGGAGATCGCTGAAGCTTTCTTT

cdr3_length: 12
clone_size: few
j_call: TRBJ1-2
v_call: TRBV6-1
d_call: -
cdr3_aa: CASTSEHVGYTF
cdr3_nt: TGTGCCAGCACGTCAGAGCATGTTGGCTACACCTTC

cdr3_length: 15
clone_size: many
j_call: TRBJ1-5
v_call: TRBV20-1
d_call: -
cdr3_aa: CSARGHQGTSQPQHF
cdr3_nt: TGCAGTGCTAGAGGTCACCAGGGAACCTCTCAGCCCCAGCATTTT

cdr3_length: 14
clone_size: few
j_call: TRBJ1-3
v_call: TRBV12-3/TRBV12-4
d_call: -
cdr3_aa: CASSLQTGGNTIYF
cdr3_nt: TGTGCCAGCAGCCTCCAGACAGGTGGAAACACCATATATTTT

cdr3_length: 15
clone_size: many
j_call: TRBJ2-7
v_call: TRBV6-1
d_call: -
cdr3_aa: CASGEPPVGSYEQYF
cdr3_nt: TGTGCCAGCGGAGAGCCTCCAGTAGGCTCCTACGAGCAGTACTTC

cdr3_length: 13
clone_size: few
j_call: TRBJ1-1
v_call: TRBV20-1
d_call: -
cdr3_aa: CSAEGRRNTEAFF
cdr3_nt: TGCAGTGCCGAAGGACGGAGGAACACTGAAGCTTTCTTT

cdr3_length: 16
clone_size: few
j_call: TRBJ2-2
v_call: TRBV11-1
d_call: TRBD2
cdr3_aa: CASSPGLAKNTGELFF
cdr3_nt: TGTGCCAGCAGCCCCGGACTAGCCAAGAACACCGGGGAGCTGTTTTTT

cdr3_length: 13
clone_size: many
j_call: TRBJ2-7
v_call: TRBV4-1
d_call: -
cdr3_aa: CASSQDINYEQYF
cdr3_nt: TGCGCCAGCAGCCAAGATATCAACTACGAGCAGTACTTC

cdr3_length: 16
clone_size: many
j_call: TRBJ2-2
v_call: TRBV28
d_call: TRBD1
cdr3_aa: CASSPIDRVNTGELFF
cdr3_nt: TGTGCCAGCAGTCCAATCGACAGGGTTAACACCGGGGAGCTGTTTTTT

cdr3_length: 15
clone_size: many
j_call: TRBJ2-2
v_call: TRBV27
d_call: -
cdr3_aa: CASSERDWRAGELFF
cdr3_nt: TGTGCCAGCAGTGAACGGGACTGGAGGGCCGGGGAGCTGTTTTTT

cdr3_length: 14
clone_size: many
j_call: TRBJ1-1
v_call: TRBV7-2
d_call: -
cdr3_aa: CASSLFGQNTEAFF
cdr3_nt: TGTGCCAGCAGCTTATTTGGACAGAACACTGAAGCTTTCTTT

cdr3_length: 13
clone_size: many
j_call: TRBJ2-5
v_call: TRBV11-2
d_call: -
cdr3_aa: CASSLEDAGAQYF
cdr3_nt: TGTGCCAGCAGCTTGGAGGATGCCGGAGCCCAGTACTTC

cdr3_length: 15
clone_size: many
j_call: TRBJ2-7
v_call: TRBV6-1
d_call: TRBD1
cdr3_aa: CASSEPGQGTYEQYF
cdr3_nt: TGTGCCAGCAGTGAGCCGGGACAGGGAACCTACGAGCAGTACTTC

cdr3_length: 14
clone_size: -
j_call: TRBJ2-2
v_call: TRBV30
d_call: TRBD2
cdr3_aa: CAWSVAGGAGELFF
cdr3_nt: TGTGCCTGGAGTGTGGCGGGAGGGGCCGGGGAGCTGTTTTTT

cdr3_length: 15
clone_size: once
j_call: TRBJ1-1
v_call: TRBV12-3/TRBV12-4
d_call: -
cdr3_aa: CASSASDISSTEAFF
cdr3_nt: TGTGCCAGCAGTGCCTCGGACATCTCGAGCACTGAAGCTTTCTTT

cdr3_length: 20
clone_size: many
j_call: TRBJ2-2
v_call: TRBV13
d_call: TRBD1
cdr3_aa: CASANPGRDRGIQNTGELFF
cdr3_nt: TGTGCCAGCGCTAACCCTGGACGGGACAGGGGCATCCAAAACACCGGGGAGCTGTTTTTT

cdr3_length: 16
clone_size: -
j_call: TRBJ1-1
v_call: TRBV19
d_call: -
cdr3_aa: CASSTPNRRMNTEAFF
cdr3_nt: TGTGCCAGTAGTACCCCAAACAGGAGAATGAACACTGAAGCTTTCTTT

cdr3_length: 13
clone_size: many
j_call: TRBJ2-3
v_call: TRBV6-1
d_call: -
cdr3_aa: CASTEGSLDTQYF
cdr3_nt: TGTGCCAGCACCGAGGGCAGTCTTGATACGCAGTATTTT

cdr3_length: 17
clone_size: many
j_call: TRBJ2-7
v_call: TRBV28
d_call: TRBD2
cdr3_aa: CASSLIPSGALDYEQYF
cdr3_nt: TGTGCCAGCAGTTTAATCCCTAGCGGGGCGCTAGACTACGAGCAGTACTTC

cdr3_length: 17
clone_size: -
j_call: TRBJ2-7
v_call: TRBV11-2
d_call: -
cdr3_aa: CASSNNRAYLVSYDQYF
cdr3_nt: TGTGCCAGCAGCAACAACAGGGCCTACCTAGTCTCCTACGATCAGTACTTC

cdr3_length: 12
clone_size: many
j_call: TRBJ2-7
v_call: TRBV29-1
d_call: -
cdr3_aa: CSVSVSSYEQYF
cdr3_nt: TGCAGCGTTTCAGTTAGCTCCTACGAGCAGTACTTC

cdr3_length: 16
clone_size: many
j_call: TRBJ2-7
v_call: TRBV7-6
d_call: TRBD1
cdr3_aa: CASSLVGQGGRYEQYF
cdr3_nt: TGTGCCAGCAGCTTAGTGGGACAGGGGGGACGCTACGAGCAGTACTTC

cdr3_length: 15
clone_size: few
j_call: TRBJ1-2
v_call: TRBV18
d_call: TRBD1
cdr3_aa: CASSPTGGTNYGYTF
cdr3_nt: TGTGCCAGCTCACCCACAGGGGGCACTAACTATGGCTACACCTTC

cdr3_length: 15
clone_size: -
j_call: TRBJ2-7
v_call: TRBV13
d_call: TRBD2
cdr3_aa: CASSLGTSGYYEQYF
cdr3_nt: TGTGCCAGCAGCTTAGGGACTAGCGGATACTACGAGCAGTACTTC

cdr3_length: 12
clone_size: -
j_call: TRBJ1-5
v_call: TRBV28
d_call: -
cdr3_aa: CAIRTGGGPQHF
cdr3_nt: TGTGCCATCAGGACTGGGGGGGGGCCCCAGCATTTT

cdr3_length: 13
clone_size: many
j_call: TRBJ2-5
v_call: TRBV7-8
d_call: -
cdr3_aa: CASSAAGMETQYF
cdr3_nt: TGTGCCAGCAGCGCGGCAGGGATGGAGACCCAGTACTTC

cdr3_length: 15
clone_size: many
j_call: TRBJ2-7
v_call: TRBV11-2
d_call: TRBD1
cdr3_aa: CASSWFGTGAYEQYF
cdr3_nt: TGTGCCAGCAGCTGGTTCGGGACAGGGGCCTACGAGCAGTACTTC

cdr3_length: 15
clone_size: many
j_call: TRBJ2-2
v_call: TRBV2
d_call: TRBD1
cdr3_aa: CASSGQGLGTGELFF
cdr3_nt: TGTGCCAGCAGCGGACAGGGTCTTGGGACCGGGGAGCTGTTTTTT

cdr3_length: 13
clone_size: many
j_call: TRBJ1-5
v_call: TRBV27
d_call: -
cdr3_aa: CASSLAGGQPQHF
cdr3_nt: TGTGCCAGCAGTTTAGCGGGGGGGCAGCCCCAGCATTTT

cdr3_length: 13
clone_size: few
j_call: TRBJ1-1
v_call: TRBV19
d_call: -
cdr3_aa: CASSISGFTEAFF
cdr3_nt: TGTGCCAGTAGTATCTCAGGGTTCACTGAAGCTTTCTTT

cdr3_length: 16
clone_size: many
j_call: TRBJ2-2
v_call: TRBV10-1
d_call: -
cdr3_aa: CASSESTGPYTGELFF
cdr3_nt: TGCGCCAGCAGTGAGTCTACAGGGCCGTACACCGGGGAGCTGTTTTTT

cdr3_length: 15
clone_size: -
j_call: TRBJ1-1
v_call: TRBV6-1
d_call: TRBD1
cdr3_aa: CASSDYRGEMTEAFF
cdr3_nt: TGTGCCAGCAGTGATTACAGGGGTGAAATGACTGAAGCTTTCTTT

cdr3_length: 17
clone_size: many
j_call: TRBJ2-5
v_call: TRBV5-1
d_call: TRBD1
cdr3_aa: CASSLEGGAARQETQYF
cdr3_nt: TGCGCCAGCAGCTTGGAAGGGGGCGCGGCCCGGCAAGAGACCCAGTACTTC

cdr3_length: 14
clone_size: many
j_call: TRBJ1-2
v_call: TRBV15
d_call: -
cdr3_aa: CATSKLIGPYGYTF
cdr3_nt: TGTGCCACCAGCAAACTGATCGGACCCTATGGCTACACCTTC

cdr3_length: 12
clone_size: -
j_call: TRBJ1-2
v_call: TRBV30
d_call: -
cdr3_aa: CAWRRPSSGYTF
cdr3_nt: TGTGCCTGGAGGAGACCTTCGAGTGGCTACACCTTC

cdr3_length: 15
clone_size: many
j_call: TRBJ1-5
v_call: TRBV7-8
d_call: -
cdr3_aa: CASSHRGRGHQPQHF
cdr3_nt: TGTGCCAGCAGTCATAGGGGGAGGGGTCACCAGCCCCAGCATTTT

cdr3_length: 15
clone_size: many
j_call: TRBJ1-5
v_call: TRBV6-5
d_call: TRBD1
cdr3_aa: CASSYSGGGGQPQHF
cdr3_nt: TGTGCCAGCAGTTACTCGGGAGGGGGCGGTCAGCCCCAGCATTTT

cdr3_length: 14
clone_size: many
j_call: TRBJ1-1
v_call: TRBV7-2
d_call: -
cdr3_aa: CASSLVLRNTEAFF
cdr3_nt: TGTGCCAGCAGCTTAGTCTTACGGAACACTGAAGCTTTCTTT

cdr3_length: 17
clone_size: -
j_call: TRBJ2-7
v_call: TRBV12-3/TRBV12-4
d_call: -
cdr3_aa: CASSLAHGGKPTYEQYF
cdr3_nt: TGTGCCAGCAGTTTAGCCCACGGGGGCAAACCTACCTACGAGCAGTACTTC

cdr3_length: 13
clone_size: many
j_call: TRBJ1-5
v_call: TRBV19
d_call: -
cdr3_aa: CASSTQGNQPQHF
cdr3_nt: TGTGCCAGCAGCACACAAGGCAATCAGCCCCAGCATTTT

cdr3_length: 12
clone_size: few
j_call: TRBJ2-5
v_call: TRBV5-6
d_call: -
cdr3_aa: CASSLADGTQYF
cdr3_nt: TGTGCCAGCAGCTTGGCCGACGGGACCCAGTACTTC

cdr3_length: 12
clone_size: many
j_call: TRBJ2-7
v_call: TRBV28
d_call: -
cdr3_aa: CASSLYPPEQYF
cdr3_nt: TGTGCCAGCAGTTTGTATCCCCCCGAGCAGTACTTC

cdr3_length: 11
clone_size: many
j_call: TRBJ1-2
v_call: TRBV28
d_call: -
cdr3_aa: CASSQTLGYTF
cdr3_nt: TGTGCCAGCAGCCAAACGCTAGGCTACACCTTC

cdr3_length: 16
clone_size: many
j_call: TRBJ1-1
v_call: TRBV6-1
d_call: -
cdr3_aa: CASSRATGTTNTEAFF
cdr3_nt: TGTGCCAGCAGCCGAGCCACCGGGACAACGAACACTGAAGCTTTCTTT

cdr3_length: 14
clone_size: many
j_call: TRBJ1-5
v_call: TRBV12-3/TRBV12-4
d_call: -
cdr3_aa: CASSLWGYNQPQHF
cdr3_nt: TGTGCCAGCAGTTTATGGGGTTACAATCAGCCCCAGCATTTT

cdr3_length: 15
clone_size: -
j_call: TRBJ2-7
v_call: TRBV19
d_call: TRBD1
cdr3_aa: CASSIGTGSSYEQYF
cdr3_nt: TGTGCCAGTAGTATCGGGACAGGGAGTTCCTACGAGCAGTACTTC

cdr3_length: 13
clone_size: many
j_call: TRBJ1-2
v_call: TRBV5-6
d_call: TRBD1
cdr3_aa: CASRQTGSKGYTF
cdr3_nt: TGTGCCAGCAGGCAGACAGGGAGTAAGGGCTACACCTTC

cdr3_length: 15
clone_size: many
j_call: TRBJ1-6
v_call: TRBV28
d_call: -
cdr3_aa: CASSYDRDYNSPLHF
cdr3_nt: TGTGCCAGCAGTTACGACAGAGACTATAATTCACCCCTCCACTTT

cdr3_length: 19
clone_size: many
j_call: TRBJ2-6
v_call: TRBV28
d_call: TRBD2
cdr3_aa: CASSFRLAGVVSGANVLTF
cdr3_nt: TGTGCCAGCAGTTTTCGGCTAGCGGGGGTCGTCTCTGGGGCCAACGTCCTGACTTTC

cdr3_length: 10
clone_size: many
j_call: TRBJ2-5
v_call: TRBV29-1
d_call: -
cdr3_aa: CSVTTGTQYF
cdr3_nt: TGCAGCGTTACGACGGGGACTCAGTACTTC

cdr3_length: 13
clone_size: -
j_call: TRBJ1-2
v_call: TRBV28
d_call: -
cdr3_aa: CASRPEPRGGYTF
cdr3_nt: TGTGCCAGCCGCCCGGAACCGAGGGGTGGCTACACCTTC

cdr3_length: 12
clone_size: many
j_call: TRBJ2-5
v_call: TRBV7-8
d_call: -
cdr3_aa: CASSGSEETQYF
cdr3_nt: TGTGCCAGCAGCGGGTCCGAAGAGACCCAGTACTTC

cdr3_length: 14
clone_size: many
j_call: TRBJ2-3
v_call: TRBV12-5
d_call: -
cdr3_aa: CASGLAGSTDTQYF
cdr3_nt: TGTGCTAGTGGACTTGCAGGTAGCACAGATACGCAGTATTTT

cdr3_length: 14
clone_size: -
j_call: TRBJ1-2
v_call: TRBV3-1
d_call: -
cdr3_aa: CASSQDGGRYGYTF
cdr3_nt: TGTGCCAGCAGCCAAGATGGGGGGCGGTATGGCTACACCTTC